Shown below are 28 T cell receptor beta chains from a single sample sequenced in a study of blood T cell repertoires in COVID-19. Using immunoSEQ multiplex PCR, the repertoire was profiled, and TCRdb retains in-frame clones only, with some absent. Here the sample spans just over 150,000 clones, approximately 84% being singletons. The specimen sequenced was peripheral blood. All receptors come from an elderly woman with acute or convalescent COVID-19.

V usage is TRBV5-4 and J usage is TRBJ1-2, with a tentative D call TRBD1 (6 bases). The germline gives CDR1 SGHNT, CDR2 YYREEE (reference sequence). The CDR3 is 17 residues long. Trimming took off 0 bases at V and 1 base at J, with 16 bases between the two ends. The CDR3 DNA reads TGTGCCAGCAGCTTGGGCGCACGGGGGGGGCATAACTATGGCTACACCTTC. It is translated as CASSLGARGGHNYGYTF.

This chain joins TRBV7-2 and TRBJ2-1; 7 nucleotides match TRBD2. Trimming removed 6 bases from V and 7 bases from J; junction bases left unmatched: 12. The CDR3 spans 15 residues. Germline V gene lookup returns CDR1 SGHTA and CDR2 FQGNSA. The CDR3 loop reads CASRVRTRGRNEQFF. The DNA of the CDR3 is TGTGCCAGCAGGGTTCGGACTAGGGGTAGGAATGAGCAGTTCTTC.

This clone was recorded a few times. CDR3 in DNA: TGTGCCAGCAGCTGGGGACAGCTTAACTATGGCTACACCTTC. It yields the protein CASSWGQLNYGYTF. The chain has TRBV5-4 and TRBJ1-2; 7 nucleotides align to TRBD1. CDR3 length equals 14 residues. V lost 3 bases to trimming and J lost 1 base; unmatched junction nucleotides: 3. CDR1 is SGHNT and CDR2 is YYREEE in the germline V gene (reference sequence).

In nucleotides, the CDR3 is TGCGCCAGCAGCCGCGGGACTAGCGGGAGCACCTACAATGAGCAGTTCTTC. Protein sequence: CASSRGTSGSTYNEQFF. The chain uses TRBV4-1 and TRBJ2-1; TRBD2 matches at 14 bases. V gave up 4 bases and J gave up 2 bases; unmatched junction bases: 4. There are 17 residues in the CDR3. Per the germline V gene, CDR1 is MGHRA and CDR2 is YSYEKL.

The chain employs TRBV30 and TRBJ1-2; 11 bases align to TRBD1. Losses at the gene ends were 1 base for V and 4 bases for J; bases not matched to a gene: 5. Germline V gene data show CDR1 as GTSNPN and CDR2 as SVGIG (reference sequence). The CDR3 has 15 amino acids. CDR3 sequence: CAWSAGQGATYGYTF. The CDR3, as DNA: TGTGCCTGGAGTGCCGGACAGGGGGCGACCTATGGCTACACCTTC.

V gene TRBV27 combines with J gene TRBJ2-1; 8 nucleotides match TRBD2. CDR1 is MNHEY, CDR2 SMNVEV, per germline (reference sequence). The CDR3 covers 14 residues. The V gene end was trimmed by 3 bases and the J gene end by 8 bases; junction bases not matched to a gene: 6. CDR3 sequence: CASSLQREWYEQFF. The CDR3 DNA sequence: TGTGCCAGCAGTTTGCAGCGGGAGTGGTATGAGCAGTTCTTC.

The CDR3 DNA follows: TGCAGCACCCTCGGGGGAGCTCTCGACAATGAGCAGTTCTTC. Its translation: CSTLGGALDNEQFF. V is TRBV29-1 and J is TRBJ2-1; D is perhaps TRBD2 (6 bases). With 8 bases removed from V and 5 bases from J, the gap between germline ends came to 19 bases. CDR1 and CDR2 (germline): SQVTM, ANQGSEA. The CDR3 is made up of 14 amino acids.

The chain carries TRBV6-4 and TRBJ1-6; 8 bases match TRBD1. The germline CDR1 and CDR2 sequences are MRHNA and SNTAGT. This CDR3 comprises 17 residues. The V gene end was trimmed by 2 bases and the J gene end by 14 bases; junction bases not matched to a gene: 17. Here the CDR3 reads CASSDLEGGTGVSSLHF. DNA of the CDR3: TGTGCCAGCAGTGACCTCGAAGGGGGGACAGGCGTTTCCTCCCTCCACTTT.

This clone appeared once. The rearrangement links TRBV7-9 to TRBJ2-1; 13 bases are a match to TRBD2. Germline loops: CDR1 SEHNR, CDR2 FQNEAQ (reference sequence). This CDR3 is built from 15 residues. After removal of 6 bases from V and 7 bases from J, the junction contained 6 bases not matched to a gene. The CDR3 bases are TGTGCCAGCAGTTCACTAGCGGGAGGGCCGAATGAGCAGTTCTTC. Its translation: CASSSLAGGPNEQFF.

The rearrangement links TRBV9 to TRBJ1-6; tentative D call: TRBD1 (6 bases). V was shortened by 4 bases and J by 7 bases, with 15 bases between the two germline ends. This CDR3 has 15 amino acids. Germline V gene lookup returns CDR1 SGDLS and CDR2 YYNGEE. CDR3 loop: CASSLGRGGNSPLHF. The CDR3 nucleotides read TGTGCCAGCAGCCTTGGGAGGGGGGGCAATTCACCCCTCCACTTT.

This chain links TRBV11-2 with TRBJ1-6; D ambiguous. Trimming stripped 5 bases from V and 9 bases from J, with 11 bases between. The CDR3 has 13 residues. Germline CDR1 SGHAT, CDR2 FQNNGV. CDR3 DNA sequence: TGTGCCAGCAGCCCTAGCACCTCTTCACCCCTCCACTTT. Protein sequence: CASSPSTSSPLHF.

The chain employs TRBV5-4 and TRBJ2-1, with 8 bases matching TRBD1. Germline V CDR1 and CDR2: SGHNT, YYREEE (reference sequence). The CDR3 has 15 amino acids. V lost 3 bases and J lost 1; bases outside the gene matches: 3. The CDR3 sequence is CASSSGTGSYNEQFF. The CDR3 nucleotides read TGTGCCAGCAGCTCCGGGACAGGATCCTACAATGAGCAGTTCTTC.

The chain combines TRBV5-4 with TRBJ1-2, with 7 bases that match TRBD1. CDR3 length equals 13 residues. Unmatched junction bases numbered 8, after V lost 4 bases and J lost 8 bases. From germline, CDR1 is SGHNT and CDR2 YYREEE (reference sequence). As DNA, the CDR3 is TGTGCCAGCAGCCCGACAGGGCTGTGGGGCTACACCTTC. Its translation: CASSPTGLWGYTF.

The chain is built from TRBV5-1 and TRBJ1-1; tentatively, D is TRBD1 (5 bases). CDR3 size: 14 residues. In germline, CDR1 is SGHRS, CDR2 YFSETQ. V was shortened by 2 bases and J by 4 bases, with 12 bases between the two germline ends. For the CDR3, the DNA is TGCGCCAGCAGCTTACAGGTAGGCGGCACTGAAGCTTTCTTT. Its protein product is CASSLQVGGTEAFF.

V gene TRBV2 combines with J gene TRBJ1-1; D remains ambiguous. Germline V gene sequence: CDR1 SNHLY, CDR2 FYNNEI. Trimming took off 4 bases at V and 8 bases at J, with 14 bases between the two ends. This CDR3 is 13 amino acids long. The CDR3 DNA is TGTGCCAGCAGTGTCCTCCGGGAAATCGAAGCTTTCTTT. Translating gives CASSVLREIEAFF.

V is TRBV6-6 and J is TRBJ1-2; 9 nucleotides line up with TRBD1. The CDR3 extends over 14 amino acids. Trimming cost V 0 bases and J 5 bases; bases outside gene matches: 1. Germline CDR1 MNHNY, CDR2 SVGAGI (reference sequence). In DNA form, the CDR3 reads TGTGCCAGCAGTTACTCGACAGGGGGATATGGCTACACCTTC. It encodes CASSYSTGGYGYTF.

V is TRBV5-8 and J is TRBJ2-1, with a possible D match to TRBD1 (6 bases). This CDR3 spans 17 amino acids. Germline V gene sequence: CDR1 SGHTS, CDR2 YDEGEE. V was clipped by 5 bases and J by 4 bases, with 22 bases between them. CDR3 bases: TGTGCCAGCAGTCTTGGCCCCGGGACCAGGGGATACAATGAGCAGTTCTTC. Translation gives CASSLGPGTRGYNEQFF.

Concerning this clone: In the same sample, other DNA sequences code for this CDR3. The rearrangement uses TRBV5-1 and TRBJ2-7, with 7 positions matching TRBD2. CDR3 length: 15 residues. With V trimmed by 0 bases and J by 2 bases, 5 bases remained unmatched. Germline CDR1 SGHRS, CDR2 YFSETQ. CDR3 protein: CASSLGLAATYEQYF. CDR3 DNA: TGCGCCAGCAGCTTGGGACTAGCTGCAACCTACGAGCAGTACTTC.

The chain links TRBV7-8 to TRBJ2-7; TRBD2 aligns across 8 bases. The CDR3 loop spans 14 amino acids. The V segment lost 5 bases and the J segment 6 bases; nucleotides outside the gene matches: 9. Germline V gene data show CDR1 as SGHVS and CDR2 as FQNEAQ. CDR3 in DNA: TGTGCCAGCAGCGCAGAGGCGGGAGGATCCGAGCAGTACTTC. This sequence encodes CASSAEAGGSEQYF.

The chain links TRBV5-1 to TRBJ2-7, with 9 bases that match TRBD1. Trimming removed 0 bases from V and 7 bases from J; junction bases left unmatched: 5. The germline V gene has CDR1 SGHRS and CDR2 YFSETQ. The CDR3 extends over 14 amino acids. DNA for the CDR3: TGCGCCAGCAGCTTGGTGGGACAGGGTTATGAGCAGTACTTC. Translating gives CASSLVGQGYEQYF.

The chain employs TRBV2 and TRBJ2-1, with 8 bases lining up with TRBD2. The CDR3 has 15 residues. Germline loops: CDR1 SNHLY, CDR2 FYNNEI. Losses at the gene ends were 6 bases for V and 6 bases for J; bases not matched to a gene: 10. The CDR3 DNA is TGTGCCAGCAGCCGGGGACTAGAGGGAGTCAATGAGCAGTTCTTC. It translates to CASSRGLEGVNEQFF.

The chain uses TRBV5-8 and TRBJ1-1; D gene ambiguous. Trimming pared 2 bases from V and 6 bases from J, leaving 8 bases between. The CDR3 length is 12 residues. In germline, CDR1 is SGHTS, CDR2 YDEGEE. The CDR3 reads CASSLIGAEAFF. The CDR3 nucleotides read TGTGCCAGCAGCTTAATAGGAGCTGAAGCTTTCTTT.

The V call is TRBV27, the J call TRBJ2-3; TRBD1 agrees at 7 bases. J was trimmed by 3 bases and V by 1 base; bases with no gene match: 7. This CDR3 region has 16 residues. CDR1 and CDR2 (germline): MNHEY, SMNVEV (reference sequence). The CDR3 coding sequence is TGTGCCAGCAGTTTATGGCAGGGGGATAAGACAGATACGCAGTATTTT. It encodes CASSLWQGDKTDTQYF.

This clone turned up a few times. This chain links TRBV4-3 with TRBJ2-1; D perhaps matches TRBD2 (6 bases). Trimming removed 0 bases at V and 9 bases at J, with 12 bases between. This CDR3 comprises 14 residues. Looked up from germline, CDR1 is LGHNA and CDR2 is YSLEER. The CDR3 nucleotides are TGCGCCAGCAGCCAAGATTGGCTAGCGATTGAGCAGTTCTTC. Its protein product is CASSQDWLAIEQFF.

A word on this clone: A clone one base away is much larger, so this may be a read error. This same CDR3 is encoded by further DNA sequences in the sample. The CDR3, as DNA: TGTGCCAGCAGCCCCCGCGGGGGGGGTGGGGGGGGCTACACCTTC. Its translation: CASSPRGGGGGGYTF. The chain is built from TRBV7-9 and TRBJ1-2; D is possibly TRBD1 (5 bases). Germline loops: CDR1 SEHNR, CDR2 FQNEAQ (reference sequence). V lost 5 bases and J lost 8, with 21 bases in between. The CDR3 runs 15 residues.

The chain carries TRBV6-1 and TRBJ1-1; D unresolved. Germline V CDR1 and CDR2: MNHNS, SASEGT. The CDR3 is 13 amino acids. The ends were cut back, 6 bases at V and 1 base at J, with 9 bases in the middle. CDR3: CASRQTTNTEAFF. DNA for the CDR3: TGTGCCAGCAGACAAACTACGAACACTGAAGCTTTCTTT.

The chain links TRBV12-3 or TRBV12-4 to TRBJ1-2, with D possibly being TRBD1 (6 bases). The CDR3 length is 13 residues. The V gene lost 6 bases and the J gene lost 6 bases, with 14 bases spanning the gap. The CDR3 region is CASSQTGTDGYTF. DNA for the CDR3: TGTGCCAGCAGCCAAACAGGGACCGATGGCTACACCTTC.

CDR3: CASSPEASSHLTDTQYF. In nucleotides, the CDR3 is TGCGCCAGCAGCCCCGAGGCATCCAGCCACCTCACAGATACGCAGTATTTT. The rearrangement links TRBV4-1 to TRBJ2-3; D is uncertain. This CDR3 has 17 residues. The V gene's germline CDR1 is MGHRA and CDR2 YSYEKL. V shed 4 bases and J shed 2 bases, with 19 bases lying between them.